These T cell receptor beta chains were read from a single sample in a study of neurological immune-mediated disorders. TCRdb re-derived calls from the 5' RACE reads in MiXCR, one entry per CDR3 protein. This table has roughly 30,000 distinct CDR3 sequences, around 10% appearing once. The source material was PBMCs. These receptors originate from a woman aged 60-70 years in good health. Both conserved end residues are trimmed from each CDR3.

V gene | CDR3 protein
TRBV6-2/TRBV6-3 | ASSYGQTGPQETQY
TRBV7-2 | ASSLGKSSYNEQF
TRBV7-2 | ASSSEGRTDTQY
TRBV20-1 | SAMGGQGTAEQY
TRBV20-1 | SAAATVTGANVLT
TRBV29-1 | SVAQVTEAF
TRBV5-5 | ASSTPQGKQF
TRBV20-1 | SALGQSNYGYT
TRBV29-1 | SVEGAGGSGYT
TRBV29-1 | SVEVSRNQPQH
TRBV20-1 | SALGQRGYNEQF
TRBV20-1 | SARPSPSGVRELF
TRBV20-1 | SARPGGSNTGELF
TRBV3-1 | ASSLQRGTEAF